This T cell receptor beta chain was sequenced during a study of vaccination effects on CD4 cells after COVID-19. Study at large: The post-vaccine samples were taken, at the median, 72 days after the second dose.

Worth noting for this clone: Its antigen is unknown.

Data came from immunoSEQ multiplex PCR; TCRdb stores just in-frame clones and leaves some out. Of fewer than 85,000 clones listed, roughly 76% are singletons. Notes on the study in general: By a late point after vaccination, infection- and vaccine-induced clones had shrunk markedly through clonal contraction.

Antigen-specific CD4+ T cell clonotypes were called by their expansion after viral peptide-pool culture in ViraFEST. Culturing for more than eight days preceded CD4+ T cell isolation. All participants had two doses of either the BNT162b2 or mRNA-1273 vaccine. Nucleocapsid antibodies stayed negative before and after vaccination, showing no earlier SARS-CoV-2 infection. Peptides at roughly 10 ug/ml and IL-2 at approximately 9.7 IU/ml were added to more than 1.5 million PBMC per well. This TCR derives from a human donor who received a COVID-19 vaccine. The sequenced sample was CD4+ T cells from PBMCs cultured with HCoV-OC43 spike peptides, obtained after COVID-19 vaccination. The subset here: HCoV-OC43 spike overlapping peptide pool stimulation.

The CDR3, as DNA: TGTGCCAGCAGTTCAGGACTAATCAATCAGCCCCAGCATTTT. This codes for CASSSGLINQPQHF. V is TRBV27 and J is TRBJ1-5; D gene uncertain. Germline loops: CDR1 MNHEY, CDR2 SMNVEV (reference sequence). The V and J ends lost 4 bases and 3 bases respectively, with 10 bases between them. The CDR3 sequence is 14 residues long.